This TCR beta chain was recorded in a study of blood T cells in healthy people across ages. General study findings and limits: Roughly linear age-related decline in beta diversity appeared, significant by age around 42. Naive T cell percentage and TCR beta diversity correlated strongly.

A few counts support this clonotype. Its antigen is undetermined. A J-beta primer mix and a sample-barcoded 5' primer were used in a second PCR of about 7 to 12 cycles. A tag from a template-switch adaptor with 12 random nucleotides marked each cDNA molecule. TCRdb re-called the 5' RACE reads with MiXCR, one entry per CDR3 protein. The sample lists under 2 million distinct CDR3 sequences, around 35% occurring once. The clonotype was recovered from a woman aged 25 to 39 in good health. The sequenced sample consisted of blood.

In nucleotides, the CDR3 is TGTGCCAGCAGCCGACGGGGCGATCCGCCCTACGAGCAGTACTTC. Protein sequence: CASSRRGDPPYEQYF. The chain links TRBV6-5 to TRBJ2-7; the D call may be TRBD1 or TRBD2 (5 bases each). Germline V CDR1 and CDR2: MNHEY, SVGAGI. The CDR3 loop spans 15 amino acids. V was shortened by 6 bases and J by 2 bases, with 17 bases between the two germline ends.